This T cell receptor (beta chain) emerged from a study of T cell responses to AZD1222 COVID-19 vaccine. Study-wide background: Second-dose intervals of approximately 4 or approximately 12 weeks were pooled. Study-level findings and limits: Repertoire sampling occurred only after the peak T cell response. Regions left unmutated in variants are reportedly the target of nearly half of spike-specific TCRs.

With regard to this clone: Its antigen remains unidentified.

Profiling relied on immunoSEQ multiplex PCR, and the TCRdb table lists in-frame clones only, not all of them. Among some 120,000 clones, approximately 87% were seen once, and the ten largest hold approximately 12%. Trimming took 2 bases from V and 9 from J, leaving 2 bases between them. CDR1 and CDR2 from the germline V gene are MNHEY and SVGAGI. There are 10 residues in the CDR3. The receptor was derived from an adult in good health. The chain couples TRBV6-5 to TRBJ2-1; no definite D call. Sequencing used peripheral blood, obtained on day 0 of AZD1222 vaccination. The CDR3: CASSYGEQFF. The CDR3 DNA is TGTGCCAGCAGTTACGGTGAGCAGTTCTTC.